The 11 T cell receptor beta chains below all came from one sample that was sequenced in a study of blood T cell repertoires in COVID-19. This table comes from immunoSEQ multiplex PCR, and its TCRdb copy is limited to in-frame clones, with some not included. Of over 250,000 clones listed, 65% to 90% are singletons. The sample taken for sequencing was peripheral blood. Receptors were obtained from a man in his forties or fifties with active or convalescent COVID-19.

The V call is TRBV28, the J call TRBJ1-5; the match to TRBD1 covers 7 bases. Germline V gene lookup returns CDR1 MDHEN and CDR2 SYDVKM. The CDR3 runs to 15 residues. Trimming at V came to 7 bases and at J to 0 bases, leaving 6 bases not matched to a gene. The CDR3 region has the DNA TGTGCCAGCAAACAGACAGGGATTAGCAATCAGCCCCAGCATTTT. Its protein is CASKQTGISNQPQHF. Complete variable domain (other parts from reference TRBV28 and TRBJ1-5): DVKVTQSSRYLVKRTGEKVFLECVQDMDHENMFWYRQDPGLGLRLIYFSYDVKMKEKGDIPEGYSVSREKKERFSLILESASTNQTSMYLCASKQTGISNQPQHFGDGTRLSIL.

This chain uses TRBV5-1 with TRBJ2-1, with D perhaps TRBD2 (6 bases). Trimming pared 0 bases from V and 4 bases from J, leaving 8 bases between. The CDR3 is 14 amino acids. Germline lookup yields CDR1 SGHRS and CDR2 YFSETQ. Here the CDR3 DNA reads TGCGCCAGCAGCTTGGGGGACTTATACAATGAGCAGTTCTTC. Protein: CASSLGDLYNEQFF. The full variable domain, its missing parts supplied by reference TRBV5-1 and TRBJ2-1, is KAGVTQTPRYLIKTRGQQVTLSCSPISGHRSVSWYQQTPGQGLQFLFEYFSETQRNKGNFPGRFSGRQFSNSRSEMNVSTLELGDSALYLCASSLGDLYNEQFFGPGTRLTVL.

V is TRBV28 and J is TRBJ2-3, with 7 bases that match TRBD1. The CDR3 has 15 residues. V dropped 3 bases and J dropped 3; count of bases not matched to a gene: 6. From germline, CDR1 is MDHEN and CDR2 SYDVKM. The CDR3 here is CASSLGRRGTDTQYF. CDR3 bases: TGTGCCAGCAGTTTGGGACGCAGGGGGACAGATACGCAGTATTTT.

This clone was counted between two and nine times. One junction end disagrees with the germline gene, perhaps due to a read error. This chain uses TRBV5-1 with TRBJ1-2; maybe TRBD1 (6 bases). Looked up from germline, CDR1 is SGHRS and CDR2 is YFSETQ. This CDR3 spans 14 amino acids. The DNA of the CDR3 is TGCGCCAGCCAGGCGGGGGGCGCGAGTTTTGCCCAAGCCTTC. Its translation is CASQAGGASFAQAF.

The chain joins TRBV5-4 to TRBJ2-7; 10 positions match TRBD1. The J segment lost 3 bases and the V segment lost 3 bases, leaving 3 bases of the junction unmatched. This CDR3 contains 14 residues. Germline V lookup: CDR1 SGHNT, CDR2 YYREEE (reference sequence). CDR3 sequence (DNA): TGTGCCAGCAGCTCCGGGACAGGGGACTACGAGCAGTACTTC. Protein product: CASSSGTGDYEQYF.

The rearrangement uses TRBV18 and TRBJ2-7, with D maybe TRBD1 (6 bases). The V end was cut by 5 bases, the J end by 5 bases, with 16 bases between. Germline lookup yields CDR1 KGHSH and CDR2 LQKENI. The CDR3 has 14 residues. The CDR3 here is CASSSQGFGNEQYF. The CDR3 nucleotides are TGTGCCAGCTCATCCCAGGGGTTCGGGAACGAGCAGTACTTC.

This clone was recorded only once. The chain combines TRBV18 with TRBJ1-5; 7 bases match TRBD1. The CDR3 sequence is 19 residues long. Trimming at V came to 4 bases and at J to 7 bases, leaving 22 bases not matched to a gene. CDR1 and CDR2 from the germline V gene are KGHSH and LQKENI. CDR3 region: CASSLTEVLRGRVGQPQHF. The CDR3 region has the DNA TGTGCCAGCTCACTAACCGAGGTTTTAAGGGGGCGCGTCGGGCAGCCCCAGCATTTT.

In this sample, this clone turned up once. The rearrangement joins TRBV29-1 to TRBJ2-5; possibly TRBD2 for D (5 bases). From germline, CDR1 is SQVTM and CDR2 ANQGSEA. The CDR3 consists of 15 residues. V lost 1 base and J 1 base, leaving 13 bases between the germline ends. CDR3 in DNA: TGCAGCGTTGAAGGAACAAGAGAGGGCCAAGAGACCCAGTACTTC. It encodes CSVEGTREGQETQYF.

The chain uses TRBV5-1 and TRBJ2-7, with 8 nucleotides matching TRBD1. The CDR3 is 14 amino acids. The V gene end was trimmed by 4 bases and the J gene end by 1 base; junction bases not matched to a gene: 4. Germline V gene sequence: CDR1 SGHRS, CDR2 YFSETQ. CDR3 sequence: CASSPGDRSYEQYF. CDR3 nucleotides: TGCGCCAGCAGCCCAGGGGACAGGTCCTACGAGCAGTACTTC.

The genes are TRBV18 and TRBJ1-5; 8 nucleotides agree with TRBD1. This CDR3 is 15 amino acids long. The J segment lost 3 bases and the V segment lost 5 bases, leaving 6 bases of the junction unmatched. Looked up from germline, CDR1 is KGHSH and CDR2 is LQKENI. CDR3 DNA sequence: TGTGCCAGCTCAAGGGGACAGGTCTCCAATCAGCCCCAGCATTTT. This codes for CASSRGQVSNQPQHF. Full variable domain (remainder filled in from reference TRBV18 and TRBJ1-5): NAGVMQNPRHLVRRRGQEARLRCSPMKGHSHVYWYRQLPEEGLKFMVYLQKENIIDESGMPKERFSAEFPKEGPSILRIQQVVRGDSAAYFCASSRGQVSNQPQHFGDGTRLSIL.

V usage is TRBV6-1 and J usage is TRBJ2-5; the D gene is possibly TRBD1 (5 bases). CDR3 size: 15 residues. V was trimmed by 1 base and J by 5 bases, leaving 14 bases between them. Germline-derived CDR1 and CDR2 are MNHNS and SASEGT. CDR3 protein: CASSEGPGYVETQYF. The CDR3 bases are TGTGCCAGCAGTGAAGGCCCAGGGTATGTTGAGACCCAGTACTTC.